There are a few counts of the clone carrying this TCR beta chain. This sample is part of a study of molecular identifiers for immune sequencing clone quantification. The CDR3 has 18 amino acids. V trimming: 5 bases; J trimming: 2 bases; junction bases outside the gene matches: 14. Germline V gene lookup returns CDR1 SEHNR and CDR2 FQNEAQ (reference sequence). TCRdb reanalysed the PCR reads using MiXCR and keeps one entry per CDR3 protein. The sample lists 490,000 or so distinct CDR3 sequences; around 23% were seen once. J is TRBJ2-3 and V is TRBV7-9; 9 bases agree with TRBD2. Sequenced: naive CD8+ T cells from blood, with Jurkat cell RNA spiked in. Subset noted: FACS-sorted CD8+CD4-CCR7+CD45RA+ naive T cells. This TCR was recovered from a human donor in good health. Some libraries in this study had Jurkat cell RNA spiked in. Written as DNA, the CDR3 is TGTGCCAGCAGCACTTACGGCGGGCTAGCGGGACCCACAGATACGCAGTATTTT. It yields the protein CASSTYGGLAGPTDTQYF.